This passage covers 7 T cell receptor beta chains from one sample sequenced in a study of regulatory T cells in long-lasting Graves disease. Time point reported: persistent/refractory GD, antithyroid drugs over 5 years with positive TRAb. RNA isolated from PBMCs was used to make the TCR library. CDR3 regions were amplified by Arm-PCR using iRepertoire HTBI primers to build TCR beta libraries. TCRdb reanalysed the multiplex PCR reads using MiXCR and keeps one entry per CDR3 protein. Here the sample spans some 440,000 distinct CDR3 sequences, around 20% being singletons. The specimen comprised peripheral blood mononuclear cells (PBMCs), sampled when the disease was refractory, from a patient treated with antithyroid drugs. These receptor sequences come from a female donor with Graves disease.

This clonotype was seen repeatedly, ten times or more. The chain combines TRBV15 with TRBJ2-7, with unresolved D. With 3 bases removed from V and 2 bases from J, the gap between germline ends came to 14 bases. Germline V lookup: CDR1 LNHNV, CDR2 YYDKDF (reference sequence). The CDR3 is 15 amino acids. Here the CDR3 reads CATSRSRESPYEQYF. CDR3 nucleotide sequence: TGTGCCACCAGCAGGTCGCGTGAGTCACCCTACGAGCAGTACTTC.

This clonotype was seen repeatedly, ten times or more. The chain has TRBV5-1 and TRBJ2-7; D may be TRBD1 or TRBD2 (5 bases each). Trimming shortened V by 1 base and J by 2 bases, and 10 bases separated the two germline ends. CDR3 length equals 14 residues. Germline loops: CDR1 SGHRS, CDR2 YFSETQ. The CDR3 is CASSLRDRTYEQYF. CDR3 nucleotides: TGCGCCAGCAGCTTGCGGGACCGAACCTACGAGCAGTACTTC.

This clonotype was observed many times. This chain links TRBV12-3 or TRBV12-4 with TRBJ2-2, with 7 bases identical to TRBD2. J was trimmed by 0 bases and V by 9 bases; bases with no gene match: 4. This CDR3 comprises 14 residues. The DNA for the CDR3 is TGTGCCAGGCCACGGGAGGCGAACACCGGGGAGCTGTTTTTT. It translates to CARPREANTGELFF.

Regarding this clonotype: Germline and junction disagree at one end, which may indicate a read error. The genes are TRBV7-7 and TRBJ2-7; D may correspond to TRBD1 or TRBD2 (5 bases each). This CDR3 comprises 15 residues. CDR1 is SSHAT, CDR2 FNYEAQ, per germline (reference sequence). CDR3 coding DNA: TGTGCTAGCAGCTTAGGGGACCCGGACCTCTACGAGCAGTACTTC. Its translation: CASSLGDPDLYEQYF.

A few counts support this clonotype. V and J are TRBV30 and TRBJ2-7; D is perhaps TRBD2 (7 bases). This CDR3 has 17 residues. The ends were cut back, 0 bases at V and 1 base at J, with 19 bases in the middle. The germline gives CDR1 GTSNPN, CDR2 SVGIG (reference sequence). The CDR3 sequence is CAWSVRGAATGSYEQYF. For the CDR3, the DNA is TGTGCCTGGAGTGTACGGGGGGCCGCAACCGGATCCTACGAGCAGTACTTC.

The chain uses TRBV10-1 and TRBJ2-3; D is uncertain. This CDR3 comprises 17 residues. Trimming stripped 0 bases from V and 3 bases from J, with 16 bases between. Germline CDR1 and CDR2: WNHNN and SYGVQD (reference sequence). The CDR3 DNA reads as TGCGCCAGCAGTGAGTCGGATCCTAAGGAAGGGACAGATACGCAGTATTTT. It codes for CASSESDPKEGTDTQYF.

This clonotype has a count of ten or more. This rearrangement joins TRBV20-1 to TRBJ1-1, with a tentative D call TRBD1 (5 bases). The CDR3 covers 15 residues. Looked up from germline, CDR1 is DFQATT and CDR2 is SNEGSKA (reference sequence). V was pared by 0 bases and J by 3 bases, with 14 bases between. DNA of the CDR3: TGCAGTGCTAGAGACAGGGTCCGTGGGGACACTGAAGCTTTCTTT. Its translation: CSARDRVRGDTEAFF.